Given below is one T cell receptor (beta chain) in context. This record belongs to a study of blood T cells in healthy people across ages. The CDR3 runs to 14 residues. V shed 7 bases, J shed 4 bases, and the junction held 6 bases outside the gene matches. Germline V gene data show CDR1 as MNHNS and CDR2 as SASEGT. For the second PCR, which ran for about 7 to 11 cycles, a sample-barcoded 5' primer and a J-beta primer mix were used. TCRdb ran MiXCR on the 5' RACE reads and lists one entry per CDR3 protein. The sample lists about 650,000 distinct CDR3 sequences; 40% to 65% were seen once. The chain employs TRBV6-1 and TRBJ1-5; TRBD1 aligns across 8 bases. The sequence came from an elderly woman in good health. Sequenced sample: blood. The CDR3 is CASNSGGRNQPQHF. DNA of the CDR3: TGTGCCAGCAACTCAGGGGGCAGGAATCAGCCCCAGCATTTT.